This TCR beta chain was sequenced for a study of monozygotic twins with cystic fibrosis. About the study: Libraries were built from about 3 micrograms of fragmented DNA using 15 PCR cycles.

To note about this clone: Its antigen is still unknown.

CDR1 and CDR2 from the germline V gene are LNHDA and SQIVND (reference sequence). J was trimmed by 0 bases and V by 4 bases; bases with no gene match: 2. CDR3 length equals 15 residues. Study outcomes and limitations: V usage most resembled the co-twin in 13 of 16 pairs. Unrelated CF individuals shared fewer identical clonotypes than monozygotic CF twins. Low clonality (median roughly 0.0095) suggested a mostly naive repertoire.

TCRdb's table, derived via immunoSEQ multiplex PCR, lists solely in-frame clones and lacks some. Among about 32,000 clones listed, more than 85% were seen once. Sequenced material: blood. This clonotype was obtained from a girl aged 2 to 9 with cystic fibrosis. This rearrangement joins TRBV19 to TRBJ1-3, with 8 bases that match TRBD1. The CDR3 bases are TGTGCCAGTAGTAGACAGGGGAACTCTGGAAACACCATATATTTT. It encodes CASSRQGNSGNTIYF.